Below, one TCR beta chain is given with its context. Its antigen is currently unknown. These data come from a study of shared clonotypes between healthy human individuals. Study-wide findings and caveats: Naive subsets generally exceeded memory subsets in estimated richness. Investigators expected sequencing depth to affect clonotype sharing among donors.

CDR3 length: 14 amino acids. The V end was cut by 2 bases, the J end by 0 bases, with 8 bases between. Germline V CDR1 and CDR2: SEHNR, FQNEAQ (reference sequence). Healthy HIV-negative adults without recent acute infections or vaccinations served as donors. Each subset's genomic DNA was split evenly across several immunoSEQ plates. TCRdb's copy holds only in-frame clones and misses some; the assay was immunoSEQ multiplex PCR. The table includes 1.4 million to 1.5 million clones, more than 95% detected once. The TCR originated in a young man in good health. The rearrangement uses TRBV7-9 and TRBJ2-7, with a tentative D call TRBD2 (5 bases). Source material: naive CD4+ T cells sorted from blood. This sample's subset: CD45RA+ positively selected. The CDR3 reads CASSLHGSSYEQYF. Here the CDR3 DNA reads TGTGCCAGCAGCTTACATGGGAGCTCCTACGAGCAGTACTTC.